A selection of T cell receptor beta chains follows, all from one sample in a study of OX40 agonist ivuxolimab in advanced cancers. Libraries were prepared by immunoSEQ multiplex PCR; TCRdb keeps only in-frame clonotypes and omits some of them. Of around 79,000 clones in the sample, roughly 88% were seen once. The source was CD4+ or CD8+ T cells sorted from blood, collected in a trial of the OX40 agonist ivuxolimab. The source is an adult with an advanced solid tumor such as melanoma, head and neck, liver or kidney cancer. Both conserved end residues are part of each CDR3. The D gene is left open where the match is weak. Clone size appears in some rows only: once, few, many, or a class for an expanded clone.

d_call j_call v_call clone_size cdr3_aa cdr3_nt
NA TRBJ2-7 TRBV21-1 once CASRKVGLAGGPGEQYF TGTGCCAGCAGAAAAGTTGGTCTAGCGGGAGGCCCGGGGGAGCAGTACTTC
TRBD1 TRBJ2-7 TRBV5-5 NA CASDPGQSSYEQYF TGTGCCAGCGACCCGGGACAGAGCTCCTACGAGCAGTACTTC
TRBD2 TRBJ2-3 TRBV11-3 NA CASSLLAGGAGDTQYF TGTGCCAGCAGCTTATTGGCGGGAGGGGCTGGTGATACGCAGTATTTT
TRBD1 TRBJ2-5 TRBV5-4 NA CASSPGQQETQYF TGTGCCAGCAGCCCGGGACAGCAAGAGACCCAGTACTTC
NA TRBJ2-5 TRBV30 few CAWSVIEGGETQYF TGTGCCTGGAGTGTAATCGAGGGAGGAGAGACCCAGTACTTC
NA TRBJ2-7 TRBV6-5 NA CASSYSQTSREQYF TGTGCCAGCAGTTACTCCCAGACATCGAGGGAGCAGTACTTC
NA TRBJ1-5 TRBV19 NA CASSMLTDNQPQHF TGTGCCAGTAGTATGTTGACAGATAATCAGCCCCAGCATTTT
NA TRBJ2-7 TRBV11-1 NA CASSRRTGPEQYF TGTGCCAGCAGCCGCCGGACGGGCCCTGAGCAGTACTTC
TRBD2 TRBJ2-5 TRBV7-2 few CASRTSGQTQETQYF TGTGCCAGCAGAACTAGCGGGCAAACCCAAGAGACCCAGTACTTC
NA TRBJ2-5 TRBV19 few CASSISGRPETQYF TGTGCCAGTAGTATTTCAGGGAGACCAGAGACCCAGTACTTC
NA TRBJ2-1 TRBV5-6 NA CASSTPGTPLNEQFF TGTGCCAGCAGCACGCCCGGGACTCCTCTGAATGAGCAGTTCTTC
NA TRBJ2-2 TRBV5-1 NA CASSGIENTGELFF TGCGCCAGCAGCGGGATAGAGAACACCGGGGAGCTGTTTTTT
TRBD2 TRBJ2-1 TRBV7-9 NA CASSFRTSGRSNEQFF TGTGCCAGCAGCTTCCGGACTAGCGGGAGGTCCAATGAGCAGTTCTTC